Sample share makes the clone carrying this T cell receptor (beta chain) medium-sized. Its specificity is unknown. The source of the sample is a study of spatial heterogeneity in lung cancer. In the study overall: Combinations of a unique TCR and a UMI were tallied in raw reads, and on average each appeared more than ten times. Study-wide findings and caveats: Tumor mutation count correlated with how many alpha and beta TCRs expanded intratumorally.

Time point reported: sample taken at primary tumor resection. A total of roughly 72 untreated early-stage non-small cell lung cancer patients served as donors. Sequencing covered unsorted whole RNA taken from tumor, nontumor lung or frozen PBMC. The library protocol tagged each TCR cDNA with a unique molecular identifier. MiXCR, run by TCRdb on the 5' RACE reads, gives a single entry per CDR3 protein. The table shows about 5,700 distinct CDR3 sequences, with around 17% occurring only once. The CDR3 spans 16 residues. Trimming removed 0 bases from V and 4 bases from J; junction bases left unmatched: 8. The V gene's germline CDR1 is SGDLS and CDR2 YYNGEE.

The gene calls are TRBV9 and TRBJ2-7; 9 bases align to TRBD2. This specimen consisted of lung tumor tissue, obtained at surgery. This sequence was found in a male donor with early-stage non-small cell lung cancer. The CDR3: CASSVGPAGGQYEQYF. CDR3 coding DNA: TGTGCCAGCAGCGTAGGCCCAGCGGGGGGACAATACGAGCAGTACTTC.